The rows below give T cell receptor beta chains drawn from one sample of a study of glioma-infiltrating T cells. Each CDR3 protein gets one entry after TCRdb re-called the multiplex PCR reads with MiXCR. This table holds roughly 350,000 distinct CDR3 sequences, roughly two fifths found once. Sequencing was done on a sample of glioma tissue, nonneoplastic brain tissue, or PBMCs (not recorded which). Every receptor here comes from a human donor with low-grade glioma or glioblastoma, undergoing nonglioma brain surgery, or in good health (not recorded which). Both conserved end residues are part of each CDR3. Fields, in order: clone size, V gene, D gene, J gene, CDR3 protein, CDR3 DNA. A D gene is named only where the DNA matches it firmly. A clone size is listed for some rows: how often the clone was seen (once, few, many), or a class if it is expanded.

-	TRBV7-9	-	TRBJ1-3	CASSFGSSGNTIYF	TGTGCCAGCAGCTTTGGGAGCTCTGGAAACACCATATATTTT
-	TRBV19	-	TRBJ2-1	CASSIDVRGNEQFF	TGTGCCAGTAGTATAGATGTTCGGGGAAATGAGCAGTTCTTC
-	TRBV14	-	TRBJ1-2	CASSREGSYGYTF	TGTGCCAGCAGCCGTGAAGGGTCCTATGGCTACACCTTC
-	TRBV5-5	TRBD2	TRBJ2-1	CASSPSGGGNNEQFF	TGTGCCAGCAGCCCTTCCGGGGGGGGTAATAATGAGCAGTTCTTC
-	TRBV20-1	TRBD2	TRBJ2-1	CSARDLLRENEQFF	TGCAGTGCTAGAGATCTCCTGCGGGAGAATGAGCAGTTCTTC
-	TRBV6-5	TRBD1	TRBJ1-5	CASSYYYRGLGYSNQPQHF	TGTGCCAGCAGTTACTATTACAGGGGTCTGGGATATAGCAATCAGCCCCAGCATTTT
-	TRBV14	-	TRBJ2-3	CASSLAEQPTGDTQYF	TGTGCCAGCAGCTTGGCCGAGCAGCCCACCGGAGATACGCAGTATTTT
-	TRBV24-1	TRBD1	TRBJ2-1	CATRGDSYNEQFF	TGTGCCACCAGGGGGGACAGTTACAATGAGCAGTTCTTC
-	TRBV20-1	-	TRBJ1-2	CSARKPAGANYGYTF	TGCAGTGCTAGAAAGCCGGCAGGGGCGAACTATGGCTACACCTTC
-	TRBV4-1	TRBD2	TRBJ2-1	CASSQASGSPNEQFF	TGCGCCAGCAGCCAAGCTAGCGGGAGTCCCAATGAGCAGTTCTTC
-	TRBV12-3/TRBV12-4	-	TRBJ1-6	CASRPFGQNNSPLHF	TGTGCCAGCAGACCATTCGGACAGAATAATTCACCCCTCCACTTT
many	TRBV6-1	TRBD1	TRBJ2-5	CASSEGQGARETQYF	TGTGCCAGCAGTGAGGGACAGGGAGCTCGAGAGACCCAGTACTTC
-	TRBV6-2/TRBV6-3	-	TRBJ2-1	CASSYSTTPSYNEQFF	TGTGCCAGCAGTTACTCGACAACTCCTTCCTACAATGAGCAGTTCTTC
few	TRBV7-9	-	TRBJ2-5	CASSLALGETQYF	TGTGCCAGCAGCTTAGCGCTAGGGGAGACCCAGTACTTC
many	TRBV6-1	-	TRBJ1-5	CASSVTGNEPQHF	TGTGCCAGCAGTGTCACAGGGAATGAGCCCCAGCATTTT
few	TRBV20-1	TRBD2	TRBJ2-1	CSARDYRASGRPNEQFF	TGCAGTGCTAGAGATTATAGGGCTAGCGGGAGGCCGAATGAGCAGTTCTTC
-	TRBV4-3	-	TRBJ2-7	CASSQDITSWDEQYF	TGCGCCAGCAGCCAAGATATTACTAGTTGGGACGAGCAGTACTTC
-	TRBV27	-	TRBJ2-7	CASTPYWGGNAYEQYF	TGTGCCAGCACCCCGTACTGGGGCGGCAACGCCTACGAGCAGTACTTC
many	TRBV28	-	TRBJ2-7	CASSLVRGIVHEQYF	TGTGCCAGCAGTTTAGTCCGGGGGATTGTACACGAGCAGTACTTC
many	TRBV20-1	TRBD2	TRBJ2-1	CSPPSGTYNEQFF	TGCAGTCCGCCTAGCGGGACATACAATGAGCAGTTCTTC
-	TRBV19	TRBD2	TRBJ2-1	CASSGGRAFEQFF	TGTGCCAGTAGCGGCGGGAGGGCCTTTGAGCAGTTCTTC
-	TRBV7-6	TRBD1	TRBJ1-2	CASSQREGALGYTF	TGTGCCAGCAGCCAGAGAGAGGGGGCGCTTGGCTACACCTTC
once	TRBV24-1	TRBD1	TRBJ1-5	CATSEGTGSNQPQHF	TGTGCCACCAGTGAGGGGACAGGATCCAATCAGCCCCAGCATTTT
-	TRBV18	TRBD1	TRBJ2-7	CASSPRVGQNDEQYF	TGTGCCAGCTCACCTCGGGTGGGACAGAACGACGAGCAGTACTTC
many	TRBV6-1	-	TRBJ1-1	CASSRPTVTEAFF	TGTGCCAGCAGTAGACCGACGGTAACTGAAGCTTTCTTT
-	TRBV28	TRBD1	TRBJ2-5	CASSSGTGPETQYF	TGTGCCAGCAGTTCCGGGACAGGGCCAGAGACCCAGTACTTC
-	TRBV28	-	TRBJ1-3	CASSLWQGGNTIYF	TGTGCCAGCAGTTTATGGCAGGGTGGAAACACCATATATTTT
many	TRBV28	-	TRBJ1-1	CASTLGGGNTEAFF	TGTGCCAGCACCCTAGGGGGGGGGAACACTGAAGCTTTCTTT
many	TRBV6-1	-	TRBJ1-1	CASRKVMNTEAFF	TGTGCCAGCAGGAAGGTTATGAACACTGAAGCTTTCTTT
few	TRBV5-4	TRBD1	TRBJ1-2	CASSLQQGLSGYTF	TGTGCCAGCAGCTTGCAACAGGGGCTGAGTGGCTACACCTTC
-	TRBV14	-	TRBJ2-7	CASSQENLQLSF	TGTGCCAGCAGCCAAGAAAACCTACAGTTGTCCTTC
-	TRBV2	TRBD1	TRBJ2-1	CAIPQGFPYNEQFF	TGTGCCATCCCACAGGGGTTTCCCTACAATGAGCAGTTCTTC
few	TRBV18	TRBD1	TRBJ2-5	CASSPRTGGETQYF	TGTGCCAGCTCACCGAGGACAGGGGGAGAGACCCAGTACTTC
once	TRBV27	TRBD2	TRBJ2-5	CASSLFNLGSSGGGSYEQHF	TGTGCCAGCAGTTTATTTAATTTAGGGTCTAGCGGAGGCGGTTCCTACGAGCAGCACTTC
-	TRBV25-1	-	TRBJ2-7	CASRGRSSYEQHF	TGTGCCAGCAGAGGACGGAGCTCCTACGAGCAGCACTTC
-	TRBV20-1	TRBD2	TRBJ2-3	CSDRRLAGGSDTQYF	TGCAGTGATAGACGTCTAGCGGGAGGGTCAGATACGCAGTATTTT
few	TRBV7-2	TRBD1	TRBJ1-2	CASIQGAGYTF	TGTGCCAGCATCCAGGGGGCTGGCTACACCTTC
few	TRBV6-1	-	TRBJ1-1	CASSPNWDINSEAFF	TGTGCCAGCAGTCCAAATTGGGACATCAACTCTGAAGCTTTCTTT
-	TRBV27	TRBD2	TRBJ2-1	CASSFDPLAGNHNEQFF	TGTGCCAGCAGTTTCGATCCTCTAGCGGGAAACCACAATGAGCAGTTCTTC
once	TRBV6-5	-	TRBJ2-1	CASSYSYRDLYNEEFF	TGTGCCAGCAGTTACTCTTACAGGGACCTATACAATGAGGAGTTCTTC
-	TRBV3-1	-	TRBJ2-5	CASSRDFLPQETQYF	TGTGCCAGCAGCCGGGACTTCCTGCCCCAAGAGACCCAGTACTTC
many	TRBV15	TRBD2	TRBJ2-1	CATSRDLSGSGHEQFF	TGTGCCACCAGCAGAGATCTGAGCGGGAGCGGGCATGAGCAGTTCTTC
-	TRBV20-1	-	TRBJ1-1	CSARSPPMNTEAFF	TGCAGTGCTAGGAGTCCACCCATGAACACTGAAGCTTTCTTT
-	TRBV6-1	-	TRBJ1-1	CASSSPPGIEAFF	TGTGCCAGCAGTTCCCCCCCCGGTATTGAAGCTTTCTTT
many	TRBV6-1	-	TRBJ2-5	CASSEGWSQETQYF	TGTGCCAGCAGTGAAGGGTGGAGCCAAGAGACCCAGTACTTC
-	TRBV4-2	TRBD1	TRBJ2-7	CASSQDGTGYEQYF	TGTGCCAGCAGCCAAGATGGGACAGGCTACGAGCAGTACTTC
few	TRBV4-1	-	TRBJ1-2	CASSQEGRPEKERYGYTF	TGCGCCAGCAGCCAAGAGGGCAGGCCCGAAAAAGAACGTTATGGCTACACCTTC
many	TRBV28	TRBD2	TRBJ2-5	CASSLGGRAQETQYF	TGTGCCAGCAGTTTAGGCGGGAGGGCCCAAGAGACCCAGTACTTC
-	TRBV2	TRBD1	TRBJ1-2	CASSPPGQGGQGYTF	TGTGCCAGCAGTCCTCCGGGACAGGGGGGCCAAGGCTACACCTTC
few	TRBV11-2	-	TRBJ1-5	CASSLQAYSNQPQHF	TGTGCCAGCAGCCTTCAGGCTTATAGCAATCAGCCCCAGCATTTT
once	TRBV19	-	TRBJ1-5	CASSTIGRQDQPQHF	TGTGCCAGTAGTACTATCGGTAGGCAAGACCAGCCCCAGCATTTT
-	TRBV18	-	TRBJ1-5	CASSPRRGAQPQHF	TGTGCCAGCTCACCGCGCCGAGGGGCACAGCCCCAGCATTTT
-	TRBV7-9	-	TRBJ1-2	CASSLKGNYGYTF	TGTGCCAGCAGCTTGAAGGGAAACTATGGCTACACCTTC
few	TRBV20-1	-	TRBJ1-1	CSATWGRAAEAFF	TGCAGTGCTACGTGGGGTAGGGCGGCTGAAGCTTTCTTT
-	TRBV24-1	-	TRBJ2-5	CATSTAGEETQYF	TGTGCCACCTCGACCGCAGGGGAGGAGACCCAGTACTTC